The T cell receptor beta chain described here comes from a study of blood T cell repertoires in COVID-19. Study context: COVID-19 samples from acute and convalescent phases originated in the United States, Italy and Spain.

This clone was seen just once. Some clones are missing from TCRdb's copy, which holds only in-frame ones; the method was immunoSEQ multiplex PCR. The sample holds some 460,000 clones, approximately 90% seen once. The CDR3 has 15 residues. In germline, CDR1 is MDHEN, CDR2 SYDVKM. Trimming took off 6 bases at V and 0 bases at J, with 9 bases between the two ends. The sequenced material came from peripheral blood. The TCR originated in a young woman with acute or convalescent COVID-19. This sequence joins TRBV28 and TRBJ2-6; D remains unclear. Here the CDR3 reads CASSRRISGANVLTF. CDR3 DNA: TGTGCCAGCAGCCGGCGGATCTCTGGGGCCAACGTCCTGACTTTC.